A single sample gave rise to the 10 T cell receptor beta chains below, sequenced in a study of blood T cells in healthy people across ages. A second roughly 6 to 12 cycle PCR used barcoded and J-beta primers. MiXCR was run by TCRdb on the 5' RACE reads, yielding one entry per CDR3 protein. The sample has more than 650,000 distinct CDR3 sequences, 22% seen once. Source material: blood. These receptors were obtained from a man between 65 and 79 years old in good health.

This clonotype turned up a few times. This chain connects TRBV6-5 to TRBJ2-1, with 7 bases that match TRBD2. CDR1 MNHEY and CDR2 SVGAGI come from the germline V gene. V dropped 5 bases and J dropped 9; count of bases not matched to a gene: 10. This CDR3 contains 14 residues. The CDR3 spells CASSSRTSLREQFF. CDR3 in DNA: TGTGCCAGCAGTAGCCGGACTAGTTTGCGTGAGCAGTTCTTC.

This clonotype was detected only a few times. J is TRBJ2-5 and V is TRBV7-2; D is unresolved. V shed 2 bases and J shed 5 bases, with 9 bases lying between them. Germline V gives CDR1 SGHTA, CDR2 FQGNSA. CDR3 size: 13 residues. CDR3 bases: TGTGCCAGCAGCTTACCAGAGTTGGAGACCCAGTACTTC. This sequence encodes CASSLPELETQYF.

This clonotype was seen many times. The chain employs TRBV7-2 and TRBJ2-5; D is unresolved. CDR1 SGHTA and CDR2 FQGNSA come from the germline V gene. The CDR3 consists of 15 residues. The V gene lost 1 base and the J gene lost 0 bases, with 9 bases spanning the gap. In nucleotides, the CDR3 is TGTGCCAGCAGCTTAGTGCGGTTCAACCAAGAGACCCAGTACTTC. Its protein product is CASSLVRFNQETQYF. Combining the CDR3 with reference TRBV7-2 and TRBJ2-5 gives the whole variable domain GAGVSQSPSNKVTEKGKDVELRCDPISGHTALYWYRQSLGQGLEFLIYFQGNSAPDKSGLPSDRFSAERTGGSVSTLTIQRTQQEDSAVYLCASSLVRFNQETQYFGPGTRLLVL.

The table lists this clonotype with many counts. The chain uses TRBV28 and TRBJ2-3, with unresolved D. The CDR3 totals 13 residues. Trimming took off 4 bases at V and 8 bases at J, with 13 bases between the two ends. CDR1 MDHEN and CDR2 SYDVKM come from the germline V gene. CDR3: CASSSKAPRTQYF. CDR3 nucleotides: TGTGCCAGCAGTTCGAAGGCCCCTCGTACGCAGTATTTT.

V usage is TRBV24-1 and J usage is TRBJ2-5, with TRBD2 as a possible D gene (5 bases). The V gene's germline CDR1 is KGHDR and CDR2 SFDVKD. The CDR3 sequence is 15 residues long. The V and J ends lost 1 base and 5 bases respectively, with 13 bases between them. The CDR3 region has the DNA TGTGCCACCAGTGATTTCACTAGGGCGGTGGAGACCCAGTACTTC. Its protein is CATSDFTRAVETQYF.

This clonotype appeared a few times. The chain carries TRBV20-1 and TRBJ2-1; D uncertain. In germline, CDR1 is DFQATT, CDR2 SNEGSKA (reference sequence). V dropped 5 bases and J dropped 0 bases, with 11 bases sitting between them. The CDR3 sequence is 14 residues long. Here the CDR3 reads CSAGSPSSYNEQFF. The CDR3 DNA reads as TGCAGTGCTGGCAGCCCGAGCTCCTACAATGAGCAGTTCTTC.

V gene TRBV6-5 combines with J gene TRBJ2-5; 7 bases align to TRBD1. The CDR3 sequence is 15 residues long. In germline, CDR1 is MNHEY, CDR2 SVGAGI. V dropped 0 bases and J dropped 4; count of bases not matched to a gene: 5. The CDR3 DNA follows: TGTGCCAGCAGTTACTCAGGGGGCGTTCGAGAGACCCAGTACTTC. It codes for CASSYSGGVRETQYF.

This clonotype showed up just once. V usage is TRBV2 and J usage is TRBJ1-5; 8 bases are shared with TRBD1. The germline CDR1 and CDR2 sequences are SNHLY and FYNNEI. The J segment lost 5 bases and the V segment lost 6 bases, leaving 9 bases of the junction unmatched. The CDR3 sequence is 15 residues long. The CDR3 coding sequence is TGTGCCAGCAGGGGGGACAGGCGGCGTGATCAGCCCCAGCATTTT. It specifies CASRGDRRRDQPQHF.

This clonotype showed up just a few times. The chain is built from TRBV5-1 and TRBJ2-7; D not resolved. The CDR3 covers 13 residues. Trimming cost V 4 bases and J 6 bases, with 14 bases left between them. The germline V gene has CDR1 SGHRS and CDR2 YFSETQ. CDR3 sequence (DNA): TGCGCCAGCAGCCGAAACAGAGAGAGCGAGCAGTACTTC. The encoded protein is CASSRNRESEQYF.

The V and J genes are TRBV18 and TRBJ2-7; TRBD2 is a possible D gene (5 bases). Germline values: CDR1 KGHSH, CDR2 LQKENI. V gave up 3 bases and J gave up 7 bases, with 16 bases separating them. The CDR3 totals 14 residues. CDR3 nucleotides: TGTGCCAGCTCACCCTCTACACCGCCGGGGGAGCAGTACTTC. It specifies CASSPSTPPGEQYF. Together with reference TRBV18 and TRBJ2-7, the CDR3 gives the full variable domain: NAGVMQNPRHLVRRRGQEARLRCSPMKGHSHVYWYRQLPEEGLKFMVYLQKENIIDESGMPKERFSAEFPKEGPSILRIQQVVRGDSAAYFCASSPSTPPGEQYFGPGTRLTVT.